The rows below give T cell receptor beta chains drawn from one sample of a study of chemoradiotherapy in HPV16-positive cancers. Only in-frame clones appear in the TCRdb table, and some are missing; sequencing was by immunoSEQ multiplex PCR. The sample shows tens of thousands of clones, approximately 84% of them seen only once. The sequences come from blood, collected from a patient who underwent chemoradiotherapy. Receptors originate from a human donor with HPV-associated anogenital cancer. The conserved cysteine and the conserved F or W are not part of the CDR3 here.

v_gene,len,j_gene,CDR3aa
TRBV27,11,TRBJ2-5,ASSLHNLETQY
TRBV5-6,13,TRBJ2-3,ASSLYRGFTDTQY
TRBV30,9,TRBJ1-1,AWSLSTEAF
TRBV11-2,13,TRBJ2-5,ASSLDQGSLGTQY
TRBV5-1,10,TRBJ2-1,ASRAANNEQF
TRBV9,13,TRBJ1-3,ASSVGTGRGNTIY
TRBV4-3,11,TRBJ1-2,ASSLGTIYGYT
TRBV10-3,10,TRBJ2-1,ATATSGYEQF
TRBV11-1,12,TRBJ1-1,ASSLETGFTEAF
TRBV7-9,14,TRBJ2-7,ASTPGQGSIGYEQY
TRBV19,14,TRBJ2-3,ASSIAPGGATDTQY
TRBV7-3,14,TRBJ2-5,ASSPQGGRGMETQY
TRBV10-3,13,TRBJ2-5,AISVAGDQAETQY
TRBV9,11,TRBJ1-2,ASSVAANYGYT
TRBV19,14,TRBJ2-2,ASSRGQGGYTGELF
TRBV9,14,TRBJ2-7,ASSARGGGESYEQY
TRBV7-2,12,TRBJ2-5,ASSFETGRETQY
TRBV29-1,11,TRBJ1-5,SVGQAGNQPQH
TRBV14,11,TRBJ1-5,ASSQDRSQPQH
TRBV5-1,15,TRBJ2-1,ASSSFRGPRYNNEQF
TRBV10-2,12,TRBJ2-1,ASNFGPPRNEQF
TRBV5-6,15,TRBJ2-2,ASSLESMTRATGELF
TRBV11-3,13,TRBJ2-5,ASSFGLAEKETQY
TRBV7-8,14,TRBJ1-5,ASSLVFTGEDQPQH
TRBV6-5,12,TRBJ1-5,ASSYSGGGQPQH
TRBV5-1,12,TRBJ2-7,ASTGGLAGVEQY
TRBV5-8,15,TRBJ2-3,ASSLAGVSRRTDTQY
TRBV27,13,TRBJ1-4,ASSASSLGIEKLF
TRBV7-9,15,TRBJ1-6,ASSSGQGHLDNSPLH
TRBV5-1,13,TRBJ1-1,ASSPTAIMNTEAF
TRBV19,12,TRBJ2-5,ATLETGNQETQY
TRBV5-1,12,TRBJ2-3,ASSTTILTDTQY
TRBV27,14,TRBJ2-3,ASSTYPVVGTDTQY
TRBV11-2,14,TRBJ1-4,ASSLDWGGKNEKLF
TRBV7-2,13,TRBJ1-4,ASSLGAGLNEKLF
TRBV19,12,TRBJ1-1,ASSRQVTATEAF
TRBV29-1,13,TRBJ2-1,SVEGSGTNYNEQF
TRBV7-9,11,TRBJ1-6,ASSLGASSPLH
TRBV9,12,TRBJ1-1,ASSVDQGNTEAF